This note documents a single T cell receptor beta chain sequence. The antigen is not known. Together with a sample-barcoded 5' primer, a J-beta primer mix was included in a second PCR lasting roughly 6 to 12 cycles. Paired-end reads containing CDR3 totaled no fewer than 3 million for each sample. TCRdb processed the 5' RACE reads anew with MiXCR; each CDR3 protein has one entry. Of about 1.5 million distinct CDR3 sequences listed, 42% are singletons. This CDR3 comprises 14 residues. V gave up 3 bases and J gave up 13 bases, with 21 bases separating them. This entry comes from a study of blood T cells in healthy people across ages. Study results and caveats: A strong correlation between TCR beta diversity and naive T cell percentage was seen.

A minimum of 5 micrograms of total RNA was extracted per sample. Sample: blood. This clonotype originated in a young woman in good health. V and J are TRBV12-3 or TRBV12-4 and TRBJ2-5; no definite D call. In DNA form, the CDR3 reads TGTGCCAGCAGTTTGAGTCTAGATGTCGGCCCACCGTACTTC. As protein: CASSLSLDVGPPYF.